What follows describes a single TCR beta chain. The method was immunoSEQ multiplex PCR; TCRdb's version includes in-frame clones alone and lacks a portion of them. This table holds over 300,000 clones, 70% to 90% found once. The CDR3 runs to 15 residues. V lost 5 bases to trimming and J lost 4 bases; unmatched junction nucleotides: 8. Germline V gives CDR1 SGHAT, CDR2 FQNNGV. The record originates from a study of blood T cell repertoires in COVID-19. The V call is TRBV11-2, the J call TRBJ2-1, with TRBD1 identical over 7 bases. This clonotype originated in a man under 40 who had recovered from COVID-19. The source material was PBMCs or T cells enriched from blood (not recorded which). The CDR3 loop is CASSLRQGSYNEQFF. In DNA, the CDR3 is TGTGCCAGCAGCCTAAGACAGGGTTCGTACAATGAGCAGTTCTTC.